These 15 T cell receptor beta chains originate from one sample sequenced in a study of CD8+ T cells in alopecia areata. RNA, once extracted, was reverse transcribed into cDNA for use as the sequencing template. Here immunoSEQ multiplex PCR was the method, and the copy in TCRdb shows in-frame clones only, minus some. The table shows 90,000 to 100,000 clones, with 50% to 75% occurring only once. The treatment was: oral pan-JAK inhibitor, 5-10 mg twice daily. This specimen was CD8+ T cells sorted from blood, taken at week 4, from a patient treated with tofacitinib. These receptors came from a human donor with alopecia areata.

The sample holds one count of this clone. The V and J genes are TRBV25-1 and TRBJ2-3, with D unclear. The CDR3 runs 13 residues. Deletions cut 8 bases from V and 2 bases from J, with 11 bases between. In germline, CDR1 is MGHDK, CDR2 SYGVNS. The DNA of the CDR3 is TGTGCCAGCTGTGGGTCACTCACAGATACGCAGTATTTT. Protein: CASCGSLTDTQYF.

The chain couples TRBV27 to TRBJ1-2; 8 nucleotides match TRBD1. V trimming: 5 bases; J trimming: 8 bases; junction bases outside the gene matches: 7. In germline, CDR1 is MNHEY, CDR2 SMNVEV (reference sequence). CDR3 length equals 13 residues. CDR3 protein: CASSVDRGNGYTF. The CDR3 bases are TGTGCCAGCAGTGTAGACAGGGGAAACGGCTACACCTTC.

The J gene is TRBJ1-2, the V gene TRBV27; 10 bases are shared with TRBD1. Per germline, CDR1 MNHEY and CDR2 SMNVEV (reference sequence). This CDR3 is 14 amino acids long. V trimming: 4 bases; J trimming: 4 bases; junction bases outside the gene matches: 3. The CDR3 loop reads CASSWTGGTYGYTF. CDR3 coding DNA: TGTGCCAGCAGTTGGACAGGGGGGACCTATGGCTACACCTTC.

The CDR3 spells CASSHLTFYEQYF. DNA for the CDR3: TGTGCCAGCAGCCACCTGACGTTCTACGAGCAGTACTTC. The genes are TRBV7-9 and TRBJ2-7; no clear D gene. This CDR3 contains 13 residues. Germline V gene sequence: CDR1 SEHNR, CDR2 FQNEAQ (reference sequence). The V and J ends lost 5 bases and 3 bases respectively, with 11 bases between them.

This rearrangement joins TRBV27 to TRBJ2-1, with 7 bases matching TRBD2. Per germline, CDR1 MNHEY and CDR2 SMNVEV (reference sequence). V lost 4 bases to trimming and J lost 0 bases; unmatched junction nucleotides: 9. The CDR3 is 17 residues long. In DNA form, the CDR3 reads TGTGCCAGCAGTTGGCTAGCGGCCACAACCTCCTACAATGAGCAGTTCTTC. Translated: CASSWLAATTSYNEQFF.

The V and J genes are TRBV10-2 and TRBJ2-7; no clear D. Germline V CDR1 and CDR2: WSHSY, SAAADI. This CDR3 is 11 amino acids long. V was trimmed by 3 bases and J by 5 bases, leaving 5 bases between them. The CDR3 DNA reads TGCGCCAGCAGTGATAAAAACGAGCAGTACTTC. It is translated as CASSDKNEQYF.

J is TRBJ2-3 and V is TRBV18; D call uncertain. Per germline, CDR1 KGHSH and CDR2 LQKENI. This CDR3 region has 16 residues. V lost 0 bases and J lost 2, with 12 bases in between. The CDR3 sequence: CASSPPIGKPTDTQYF. The CDR3 bases are TGTGCCAGCTCACCACCGATCGGCAAGCCCACAGATACGCAGTATTTT.

V and J are TRBV4-3 and TRBJ1-2; a possible D gene is TRBD1 (5 bases). This CDR3 is 17 amino acids long. Germline values: CDR1 LGHNA, CDR2 YSLEER. Trimming stripped 0 bases from V and 0 bases from J, with 14 bases between. The CDR3 sequence is CASSQDSPRGANYGYTF. For the CDR3, the DNA is TGCGCCAGCAGCCAAGATAGCCCACGGGGCGCTAACTATGGCTACACCTTC.

This clone was found a few times. The chain combines TRBV27 with TRBJ2-5, with D maybe TRBD1 (5 bases). The CDR3 consists of 12 residues. V dropped 5 bases and J dropped 1 base, with 5 bases sitting between them. Looked up from germline, CDR1 is MNHEY and CDR2 is SMNVEV (reference sequence). The CDR3 DNA reads TGTGCCAGCAGTGACAGCCAAGAGACCCAGTACTTC. Protein: CASSDSQETQYF.

The rearrangement uses TRBV9 and TRBJ2-5, with D perhaps TRBD1 (5 bases). Germline CDR1 is SGDLS and CDR2 is YYNGEE. The CDR3 sequence is 17 residues long. The V gene lost 3 bases and the J gene lost 1 base, with 19 bases spanning the gap. The CDR3: CASSAETAWGGQETQYF. The CDR3 bases are TGTGCCAGCAGCGCAGAGACAGCTTGGGGTGGCCAAGAGACCCAGTACTTC.

The chain links TRBV29-1 to TRBJ1-2; D uncertain. This CDR3 spans 12 amino acids. Germline CDR1 SQVTM, CDR2 ANQGSEA. The CDR3 sequence: CGGGYGNYGYTF. As DNA, the CDR3 is TGCGGCGGCGGGTATGGTAACTATGGCTACACCTTC.

This clone was recorded a few times. This chain joins TRBV27 and TRBJ2-3; 11 nucleotides line up with TRBD2. Germline V gene lookup returns CDR1 MNHEY and CDR2 SMNVEV (reference sequence). The V gene end was trimmed by 8 bases and the J gene end by 4 bases; junction bases not matched to a gene: 2. The CDR3 consists of 13 residues. DNA for the CDR3: TGTGCCAGCCGTAGCGGGAGGGCAGATACGCAGTATTTT. The encoded protein is CASRSGRADTQYF.

This clone was observed a handful of times. This chain's CDR3 is CASSEKRGQIVSYEQYF. The CDR3 DNA follows: TGTGCCAGCAGTGAAAAACGGGGACAGATAGTCTCCTACGAGCAGTACTTC. The gene calls are TRBV6-1 and TRBJ2-7; TRBD1 matches 7 bases. CDR1 is MNHNS, CDR2 SASEGT, per germline. The trim removed 2 bases at V and 0 bases at J, leaving 10 bases unmatched. The CDR3 sequence is 17 residues long.

The chain uses TRBV5-6 and TRBJ1-5; the match to TRBD1 covers 7 bases. The CDR3 runs to 14 residues. V lost 5 bases to trimming and J lost 4 bases; unmatched junction nucleotides: 6. Germline V lookup: CDR1 SGHDT, CDR2 YYEEEE. The CDR3 DNA reads as TGTGCCAGCAGTGCGGACAGGAATAATCAGCCCCAGCATTTT. Encoded protein: CASSADRNNQPQHF.

The gene calls are TRBV4-3 and TRBJ1-3; D is perhaps TRBD1 (5 bases). The CDR3 loop spans 15 amino acids. Germline-derived CDR1 and CDR2 are LGHNA and YSLEER. V shed 0 bases and J shed 3 bases, with 9 bases lying between them. In DNA form, the CDR3 reads TGCGCCAGCAGCCAAGATGTGGGGCTTGGAAACACCATATATTTT. It specifies CASSQDVGLGNTIYF.